These 21 T cell receptor beta chains came from one sample sequenced in a study of shared clonotypes between healthy human individuals. CD8 cells classed as naive were CD45RO-negative and positively selected for CCR7, excluding terminally differentiated effector memory CD45RA+ cells. Clones were sequenced by immunoSEQ multiplex PCR, and TCRdb holds only the in-frame ones, with some missing. The repertoire has millions of clones, 85% to 95% of them found once; the top ten carry roughly 1%. Material for sequencing was naive CD8+ T cells sorted from blood. Receptor source: a man aged 18 to 30 in good health.

As DNA, the CDR3 is TGTGCCAGCAGCTTGCTTCCGGGGGAAAAACTGTTTTTT. Its translation is CASSLLPGEKLFF. The chain is built from TRBV5-5 and TRBJ1-4; D not certain. CDR1 and CDR2 from the germline V gene are SGHKS and YYEKEE (reference sequence). Trimming took 1 base from V and 8 from J, leaving 9 bases between them. The CDR3 is 13 residues long.

The V gene is TRBV6-5, the J gene TRBJ1-2, with unresolved D. Germline CDR1 and CDR2: MNHEY and SVGAGI. The CDR3 length is 14 residues. The ends were cut back, 6 bases at V and 5 bases at J, with 16 bases in the middle. In DNA form, the CDR3 reads TGTGCCAGCAGACCGGCGGGCGGATTATATGGCTACACCTTC. This codes for CASRPAGGLYGYTF.

The CDR3 DNA follows: TGCGCCAGCAGCTGGGACTTAGCGGGAGACCTGTTCTTC. It is translated as CASSWDLAGDLFF. The chain recombines TRBV5-1 with TRBJ2-1, with TRBD2 matching over 9 bases. This CDR3 is 13 amino acids long. Germline values: CDR1 SGHRS, CDR2 YFSETQ. Trimming removed 3 bases from V and 15 bases from J; junction bases left unmatched: 10.

V is TRBV2 and J is TRBJ2-1; 12 bases agree with TRBD2. V lost 6 bases, J lost 4 bases, and 7 bases stayed unmatched. The CDR3 spans 16 residues. CDR1 SNHLY and CDR2 FYNNEI come from the germline V gene. Here the CDR3 reads CASSPASGRGYNEQFF. In DNA, the CDR3 is TGTGCCAGCAGCCCCGCTAGCGGGAGGGGGTACAATGAGCAGTTCTTC.

The V gene is TRBV11-1, the J gene TRBJ1-6; D remains unclear. The CDR3 covers 15 residues. V was pared by 0 bases and J by 6 bases, with 9 bases between. CDR1 is SGHAT and CDR2 is FQDESV in the germline V gene (reference sequence). This CDR3 reads CASSLASGTNSPLHF. Written as DNA, the CDR3 is TGTGCCAGCAGCTTAGCCTCCGGAACTAATTCACCCCTCCACTTT. Combining the CDR3 with reference TRBV11-1 and TRBJ1-6 gives the whole variable domain EAEVAQSPRYKITEKSQAVAFWCDPISGHATLYWYRQILGQGPELLVQFQDESVVDDSQLPKDRFSAERLKGVDSTLKIQPAELGDSAMYLCASSLASGTNSPLHFGNGTRLTVT.

This sequence joins TRBV5-8 and TRBJ2-1; D possibly corresponds to TRBD1 (6 bases). The V and J ends lost 5 bases and 1 base respectively, with 10 bases between them. Germline V gene lookup returns CDR1 SGHTS and CDR2 YDEGEE. The CDR3 has 14 residues. Here the CDR3 DNA reads TGTGCCAGCAGGGAAGGGGGATCCTACAATGAGCAGTTCTTC. Its translation: CASREGGSYNEQFF.

Note on this clone: Other DNA sequences in the sample encode the same CDR3. The rearrangement joins TRBV27 to TRBJ2-2; tentatively, D is TRBD2 (5 bases). This CDR3 region has 14 residues. The V and J ends lost 6 bases and 0 bases respectively, with 8 bases between them. Germline V gene lookup returns CDR1 MNHEY and CDR2 SMNVEV (reference sequence). For the CDR3, the DNA is TGTGCCAGCAGACCCGGGACGAACACCGGGGAGCTGTTTTTT. Translation gives CASRPGTNTGELFF.

The sample holds one count of this clone. The chain couples TRBV29-1 to TRBJ1-4; D is undetermined. Trimming took 4 bases from V and 0 from J, leaving 15 bases between them. The CDR3 length is 16 residues. Germline-derived CDR1 and CDR2 are SQVTM and ANQGSEA. CDR3 DNA: TGCAGCGTTGCAGGACCAACCGGAGCAACTAATGAAAAACTGTTTTTT. It specifies CSVAGPTGATNEKLFF.

The rearrangement uses TRBV6-1 and TRBJ2-7, with no clear D. The ends were cut back, 7 bases at V and 3 bases at J, with 13 bases in the middle. The CDR3 length is 13 residues. CDR1 is MNHNS and CDR2 is SASEGT in the germline V gene. DNA for the CDR3: TGTGCCAGCAACGGAAAGCTAGTCTACGAGCAGTACTTC. Translating gives CASNGKLVYEQYF.

The chain carries TRBV27 and TRBJ2-7; TRBD1 agrees at 12 bases. Trimming at V came to 4 bases and at J to 5 bases, leaving 3 bases not matched to a gene. Germline V gives CDR1 MNHEY, CDR2 SMNVEV (reference sequence). This CDR3 is built from 14 residues. CDR3 amino acids: CASSWDRGLNEQYF. CDR3 nucleotides: TGTGCCAGCAGTTGGGACAGGGGGCTCAACGAGCAGTACTTC.

V and J are TRBV7-9 and TRBJ2-3, with D hard to call. Germline CDR1 and CDR2: SEHNR and FQNEAQ (reference sequence). The V and J ends lost 1 base and 10 bases respectively, with 15 bases between them. This CDR3 has 14 residues. In DNA form, the CDR3 reads TGTGCCAGCAGCTTAGTCCCCGAACAGCTATCGCAGTATTTT. It encodes CASSLVPEQLSQYF. Looking up the rest from reference TRBV7-9 and TRBJ2-3 gives the full variable domain: DTGVSQNPRHKITKRGQNVTFRCDPISEHNRLYWYRQTLGQGPEFLTYFQNEAQLEKSRLLSDRFSAERPKGSFSTLEIQRTEQGDSAMYLCASSLVPEQLSQYFGPGTRLTVL.

The rearrangement links TRBV29-1 to TRBJ2-3; the D is unclear. Trimming shortened V by 2 bases and J by 1 base, and 13 bases separated the two germline ends. CDR3 length equals 15 residues. Germline CDR1 is SQVTM and CDR2 is ANQGSEA. The CDR3 region has the DNA TGCAGCGTTGAATTAGTCTGGGATGGCACAGATACGCAGTATTTT. Translated: CSVELVWDGTDTQYF.

The CDR3 loop reads CASSQATVPGANVLTF. The CDR3 bases are TGCGCCAGCAGCCAAGCCACGGTCCCAGGGGCCAACGTCCTGACTTTC. This rearrangement joins TRBV4-3 to TRBJ2-6; D gene uncertain. The CDR3 runs 16 residues. Germline assignment: CDR1 LGHNA and CDR2 YSLEER. Trimming shortened V by 1 base and J by 4 bases, and 11 bases separated the two germline ends.

The chain uses TRBV19 and TRBJ2-1, with a weak D call TRBD1 (5 bases). The CDR3 extends over 14 amino acids. Trimming took 2 bases from V and 4 from J, leaving 9 bases between them. Per germline, CDR1 LNHDA and CDR2 SQIVND (reference sequence). CDR3 coding DNA: TGTGCCAGTAGTATAAGGGGCAGATACAATGAGCAGTTCTTC. Encoded protein: CASSIRGRYNEQFF.

J is TRBJ2-7 and V is TRBV29-1; D tentatively reads TRBD1 or TRBD2 (5 bases each). This CDR3 contains 15 residues. Trimming cost V 3 bases and J 0 bases, with 15 bases left between them. Looked up from germline, CDR1 is SQVTM and CDR2 is ANQGSEA. The CDR3 DNA follows: TGCAGCGTTGAGAGTCCCGGGACGGACTCCTACGAGCAGTACTTC. This sequence encodes CSVESPGTDSYEQYF.

This rearrangement joins TRBV27 to TRBJ2-7, with TRBD1 as a possible D gene (6 bases). The germline V gene encodes CDR1 MNHEY and CDR2 SMNVEV (reference sequence). This CDR3 contains 13 residues. The ends were cut back, 6 bases at V and 4 bases at J, with 13 bases in the middle. The CDR3 region is CASSRDTEYEQYF. The CDR3 nucleotides are TGTGCCAGCAGCCGGGACACGGAGTACGAGCAGTACTTC.

The chain is built from TRBV9 and TRBJ2-7; D might be TRBD2 (6 bases). Germline CDR1 reads SGDLS; CDR2 reads YYNGEE. The V and J ends lost 3 bases and 0 bases respectively, with 10 bases between them. There are 14 residues in the CDR3. For the CDR3, the DNA is TGTGCCAGCAGCGAGGGACTTTTCTCCTACGAGCAGTACTTC. Amino acid sequence: CASSEGLFSYEQYF.

The chain has TRBV13 and TRBJ2-7, with 10 bases fitting TRBD1. V dropped 4 bases and J dropped 4; count of bases not matched to a gene: 7. The CDR3 consists of 15 residues. In germline, CDR1 is PRHDT, CDR2 FYEKMQ (reference sequence). The CDR3 sequence is CASSSPGTGDYEQYF. In DNA, the CDR3 is TGTGCCAGCAGCTCCCCGGGGACAGGGGATTACGAGCAGTACTTC.

This chain connects TRBV18 to TRBJ1-2; the match to TRBD1 covers 9 bases. The CDR3 consists of 16 residues. Germline V gene sequence: CDR1 KGHSH, CDR2 LQKENI. J was trimmed by 7 bases and V by 2 bases; bases with no gene match: 11. CDR3 DNA: TGTGCCAGCTCACCAGAGACAGGGGGAAGCTTTGGTGGCTACACCTTC. As protein: CASSPETGGSFGGYTF.

The chain uses TRBV5-1 and TRBJ2-7; 8 nucleotides agree with TRBD1. This CDR3 contains 15 residues. Germline lookup yields CDR1 SGHRS and CDR2 YFSETQ. J lost 1 base, V lost 2 bases, and 5 bases had no gene match. In nucleotides, the CDR3 is TGCGCCAGCAGCTTCCGGACAGGGAGATCCTACGAGCAGTACTTC. Its translation: CASSFRTGRSYEQYF.

This clone was found once. V usage is TRBV30 and J usage is TRBJ1-2; D is unresolved. V lost 0 bases and J 4 bases, leaving 9 bases between the germline ends. The CDR3 runs 13 residues. Germline values: CDR1 GTSNPN, CDR2 SVGIG (reference sequence). This CDR3 reads CAWSVLVFYGYTF. CDR3 DNA: TGTGCCTGGAGTGTGCTGGTGTTCTATGGCTACACCTTC.